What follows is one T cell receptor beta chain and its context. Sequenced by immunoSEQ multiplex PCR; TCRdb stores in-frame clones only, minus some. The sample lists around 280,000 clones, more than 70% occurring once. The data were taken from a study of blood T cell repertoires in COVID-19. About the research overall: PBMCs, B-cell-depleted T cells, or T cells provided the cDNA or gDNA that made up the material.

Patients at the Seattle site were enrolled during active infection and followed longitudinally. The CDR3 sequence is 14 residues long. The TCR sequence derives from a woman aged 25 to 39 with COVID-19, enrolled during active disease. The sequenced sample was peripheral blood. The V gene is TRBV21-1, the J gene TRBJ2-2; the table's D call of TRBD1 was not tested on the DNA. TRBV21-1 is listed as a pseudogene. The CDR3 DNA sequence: TGTGCCAGCAGTCAGACAGGGGGCACCGGGGAGCTGTTTTTT. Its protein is CASSQTGGTGELFF.